This section outlines one T cell receptor beta chain sequence together with its context. Sequence at one end of the junction differs from germline and may be a read error. Investigators performed immunoSEQ version v3.0 at survey level. For every sample, sequencing targeted roughly 35,000-50,000 T-cell genomes. The repertoire was sequenced with immunoSEQ multiplex PCR; TCRdb's copy has only in-frame clones and lacks some. The sample lists about 20,000 clones, roughly 80% occurring once. The CDR3 totals 13 residues. Germline-derived CDR1 and CDR2 are MNHEY and SVGAGI. This specimen belongs to a study of long-term antiretroviral therapy in people with HIV. Every HIV-positive participant received treatment in the United States.

The clonotype was recovered from a woman aged 25 to 45 with HIV. The V gene is TRBV6-5, the J gene TRBJ1-2; D possibly corresponds to TRBD1 (5 bases). The sample consisted of unsorted PBMCs, taken 2.9 years after starting antiretroviral therapy. CDR3 DNA: TGTGCCAGCAGTTACTCTGGGGGACGGGTTCGCTCCTTC. Translating it yields CASSYSGGRVRSF.